The 14 T cell receptor beta chains in this list originate from one sample, sequenced in a study of identical twins. TCRdb recomputed calls from the 5' RACE reads with MiXCR, one row per CDR3 protein. The sample records 200,000 to 300,000 distinct CDR3 sequences, roughly 7% being singletons. The sample was also linked to a second study, of yellow fever vaccine responses in identical twins.

Sequencing was carried out using memory (CD45RO+) T cells sorted from blood. These receptors came from a woman aged 18 to 35 in good health.

This clonotype was detected many times. The rearrangement uses TRBV3-1 and TRBJ2-7; a possible D gene is TRBD2 (6 bases). V lost 1 base and J lost 6, with 10 bases in between. The CDR3 runs 13 residues. The germline CDR1 and CDR2 sequences are LGHDT and YNNKEL (reference sequence). The CDR3 reads CASSQGPGGEQYV. CDR3 in DNA: TGTGCCAGCAGCCAAGGACCCGGGGGCGAGCAGTACGTC.

This clonotype was picked up a small number of times. This rearrangement joins TRBV3-1 to TRBJ2-2; 11 bases align to TRBD2. The CDR3 contains 16 residues. Per the germline V gene, CDR1 is LGHDT and CDR2 is YNNKEL (reference sequence). With 4 bases clipped from V and 4 bases from J, the junction kept 5 bases outside the gene matches. Here the CDR3 reads CASSPTSGSFTGELFF. CDR3 in DNA: TGTGCCAGCAGCCCAACTAGCGGGAGCTTCACCGGGGAGCTGTTTTTT.

This clonotype was detected ten times or more. The chain is built from TRBV11-2 and TRBJ2-2; D might be TRBD1 or TRBD2, each matching 5 bases. The CDR3 is 16 amino acids. Trimming cost V 5 bases and J 0 bases, with 13 bases left between them. The germline V gene encodes CDR1 SGHAT and CDR2 FQNNGV. The CDR3 DNA reads TGTGCCAGCAGCAAGACCGGGACGGCGAACACCGGGGAGCTGTTTTTT. Protein: CASSKTGTANTGELFF.

This clonotype was observed at least ten times. This chain uses TRBV12-3 or TRBV12-4 with TRBJ2-3, with 8 bases identical to TRBD2. Germline trimming cut 8 bases from V and 0 bases from J; bases unmatched to any gene: 7. The CDR3 spans 15 residues. As DNA, the CDR3 is TGTGCCAGCGTCACTAGCGGCAAAAGCACAGATACGCAGTATTTT. Protein sequence: CASVTSGKSTDTQYF.

This clonotype was observed at least ten times. This rearrangement joins TRBV20-1 to TRBJ2-1; D unresolved. This CDR3 contains 11 residues. Germline lookup yields CDR1 DFQATT and CDR2 SNEGSKA (reference sequence). V was clipped by 8 bases and J by 4 bases, with 9 bases between them. The CDR3 region is CSPHSYNEQFF. The CDR3 coding sequence is TGCAGTCCTCATTCTTACAATGAGCAGTTCTTC.

This clonotype was picked up many times. This sequence joins TRBV12-3 or TRBV12-4 and TRBJ2-2, with D possibly matching TRBD2 (5 bases). Trimming shortened V by 3 bases and J by 6 bases, and 14 bases separated the two germline ends. This CDR3 is 15 amino acids long. CDR3 protein: CASSFRAAAAGELFF. Here the CDR3 DNA reads TGTGCCAGCAGTTTCCGAGCGGCTGCCGCCGGGGAGCTGTTTTTT.

In this sample, this clonotype turned up many times. The J gene is TRBJ2-7, the V gene TRBV12-3 or TRBV12-4; 7 bases agree with TRBD2. The ends lost 2 bases at V and 4 bases at J; junction bases unmatched: 5. This CDR3 is built from 14 residues. CDR3 in DNA: TGTGCCAGCAGTTTACAAGCGGGAAGGTACGAGCAGTACTTC. Its protein product is CASSLQAGRYEQYF.

The sample holds a few counts of this clonotype. V and J are TRBV4-1 and TRBJ2-3, with D perhaps given as TRBD1 or TRBD2 (5 bases each). Germline V gene lookup returns CDR1 MGHRA and CDR2 YSYEKL. This CDR3 region has 13 residues. With 3 bases removed from V and 4 bases from J, the gap between germline ends came to 8 bases. CDR3 protein: CASSQGPSDTQYF. The DNA for the CDR3 is TGCGCCAGCAGCCAGGGACCATCAGATACGCAGTATTTT.

This sequence joins TRBV6-1 and TRBJ2-1; 14 nucleotides line up with TRBD2. Germline assignment: CDR1 MNHNS and CDR2 SASEGT. The CDR3 runs to 18 residues. The V gene end was trimmed by 5 bases and the J gene end by 0 bases; junction bases not matched to a gene: 6. For the CDR3, the DNA is TGTGCCAGCAGTAAAGGACTAGCGGGGGGAAGCTCCTACAATGAGCAGTTCTTC. As protein: CASSKGLAGGSSYNEQFF.

This clonotype has only a few counts. The chain couples TRBV12-3 or TRBV12-4 to TRBJ1-6; TRBD1 is a possible D gene (5 bases). V lost 6 bases to trimming and J lost 4 bases, with 13 bases between them. There are 15 residues in the CDR3. CDR3 residues: CASRGGAGYNSPLHF. CDR3 sequence (DNA): TGTGCCAGCAGGGGTGGGGCCGGATATAATTCACCCCTCCACTTT.

The rearrangement uses TRBV20-1 and TRBJ2-5; D remains unclear. CDR3 length: 13 amino acids. Germline values: CDR1 DFQATT, CDR2 SNEGSKA (reference sequence). Trimming shortened V by 3 bases and J by 1 base, and 9 bases separated the two germline ends. The CDR3 coding sequence is TGCAGTGCTAGGGGCTATCCCCAAGAGACCCAGTACTTC. Protein: CSARGYPQETQYF.

This sequence joins TRBV7-9 and TRBJ2-1; D ambiguous. Germline V CDR1 and CDR2: SEHNR, FQNEAQ (reference sequence). V lost 1 base to trimming and J lost 2 bases, with 9 bases between them. The CDR3 runs 15 residues. The CDR3 coding sequence is TGTGCCAGCAGCTTAGGGGCAGGACCCTACAATGAGCAGTTCTTC. Residues: CASSLGAGPYNEQFF.

This clonotype showed up just a few times. This sequence joins TRBV6-5 and TRBJ1-1; D is undetermined. Trimming cost V 4 bases and J 4 bases, with 16 bases left between them. The CDR3 covers 15 residues. Germline V gives CDR1 MNHEY, CDR2 SVGAGI. CDR3 DNA sequence: TGTGCCAGCAGTTGGGCCGCTCTTGGAATCACTGAAGCTTTCTTT. This gives the protein CASSWAALGITEAFF.

This clonotype was seen a single time. The genes are TRBV12-3 or TRBV12-4 and TRBJ2-3, with D uncertain. The length of the CDR3 is 12 residues. Deletions cut 10 bases from V and 7 bases from J, with 15 bases between. The DNA for the CDR3 is TGTGCCAACAGCCAGAAGCTGAATACGCAGTATTTT. Amino acid sequence: CANSQKLNTQYF.